The 24 T cell receptor beta chains in this list originate from one sample, sequenced in a study of T cells in Graves' hyperthyroidism and ophthalmopathy. Regions amplified from RNA transcripts were the TCR beta CDR3 regions. Researchers ran a first-round RT-PCR on the TCR CDR3 using the HTBI primer set. TCRdb reanalysed the multiplex PCR reads using MiXCR and keeps one entry per CDR3 protein. The profile shows roughly 290,000 distinct CDR3 sequences, more than 15% of them singletons. Source material: blood. The source of these receptors is an older woman with Graves' ophthalmopathy.

There are many counts of this clonotype. This chain links TRBV2 with TRBJ1-1; a possible D gene is TRBD1 (6 bases). V gave up 7 bases and J gave up 0 bases, with 15 bases separating them. CDR1 is SNHLY and CDR2 is FYNNEI in the germline V gene. CDR3 length equals 15 residues. The CDR3 is CASKGPGDMNTEAFF. In DNA form, the CDR3 reads TGTGCCAGCAAGGGTCCAGGGGACATGAACACTGAAGCTTTCTTT.

There are many counts of this clonotype. The chain joins TRBV7-3 to TRBJ2-5; D remains unclear. Deletions cut 2 bases from V and 2 bases from J, with 9 bases between. The V gene's germline CDR1 is SGHTA and CDR2 FQGTGA. CDR3 length equals 14 residues. The CDR3 bases are TGTGCCAGCAGCTTAGGGCCGTTACAAGAGACCCAGTACTTC. It codes for CASSLGPLQETQYF.

The rearrangement uses TRBV10-2 and TRBJ1-2; D is uncertain. CDR1 and CDR2 from the germline V gene are WSHSY and SAAADI. The length of the CDR3 is 14 residues. Trimming removed 3 bases from V and 4 bases from J, with 12 bases in between. The CDR3 loop is CASSDDLGFYGYTF. CDR3 coding DNA: TGCGCCAGCAGTGACGATCTAGGGTTCTATGGCTACACCTTC.

In its sample, this clonotype was seen many times. CDR3 sequence reads: CASSVEQSNTEAFF. As DNA, the CDR3 is TGTGCCAGCAGCGTAGAACAGTCGAACACTGAAGCTTTCTTT. J is TRBJ1-1 and V is TRBV9; D is undetermined. Germline CDR1 and CDR2: SGDLS and YYNGEE. CDR3 length equals 14 residues. V shed 0 bases and J shed 1 base, with 7 bases lying between them.

The table lists this clonotype with a few counts. The chain couples TRBV28 to TRBJ1-2; no firm D call. Germline CDR1 reads MDHEN; CDR2 reads SYDVKM. V lost 6 bases and J 4 bases, leaving 12 bases between the germline ends. There are 13 residues in the CDR3. The DNA of the CDR3 is TGTGCCAGCAGCTCACCCCCCTCCTATGGCTACACCTTC. It codes for CASSSPPSYGYTF.

This clonotype was detected only once. This chain uses TRBV5-1 with TRBJ2-5; no reliable D call. The ends were cut back, 0 bases at V and 5 bases at J, with 8 bases in the middle. The germline gives CDR1 SGHRS, CDR2 YFSETQ. The CDR3 loop spans 13 amino acids. The CDR3 nucleotides are TGCGCCAGCAGCTTGGACCTTCGGGAGACCCAGTACTTC. Its translation: CASSLDLRETQYF.

This clonotype was observed at least ten times. This rearrangement joins TRBV28 to TRBJ1-5; tentative D call: TRBD1 (6 bases). CDR1 and CDR2 from the germline V gene are MDHEN and SYDVKM. CDR3 length: 14 residues. V lost 6 bases and J lost 3, with 12 bases in between. This chain's CDR3 is CASRETGPNQPQHF. DNA for the CDR3: TGTGCCAGCAGAGAGACAGGCCCCAATCAGCCCCAGCATTTT.

The V call is TRBV28, the J call TRBJ1-1; 7 bases align to TRBD1. V shed 8 bases and J 5 bases; nucleotides not matched to a gene: 14. Germline V lookup: CDR1 MDHEN, CDR2 SYDVKM. The CDR3 consists of 15 residues. The CDR3 DNA is TGTGCCAGCGGTCTGCCCAACCAGGGGGGGACTGAAGCTTTCTTT. The encoded protein is CASGLPNQGGTEAFF.

This clonotype occurred many times. The chain has TRBV20-1 and TRBJ2-7; tentatively, D is TRBD1 or TRBD2 (5 bases each). V was pared by 0 bases and J by 1 base, with 10 bases between. CDR3 length equals 14 residues. Germline V lookup: CDR1 DFQATT, CDR2 SNEGSKA (reference sequence). CDR3 in amino acids: CSARDRGRSYEQYF. Written as DNA, the CDR3 is TGCAGTGCTAGAGACCGGGGACGGTCCTACGAGCAGTACTTC.

The rearrangement uses TRBV4-1 and TRBJ2-3; 12 bases align to TRBD2. The CDR3 runs to 16 residues. Losses at the gene ends were 1 base for V and 6 bases for J; bases not matched to a gene: 5. In germline, CDR1 is MGHRA, CDR2 YSYEKL. CDR3 sequence: CASSQVLAGGWDTQYF. For the CDR3, the DNA is TGCGCCAGCAGCCAAGTACTAGCGGGAGGATGGGATACGCAGTATTTT.

This clonotype showed up many times. This chain joins TRBV2 and TRBJ2-1; possibly TRBD1 for D (5 bases). Germline V gene sequence: CDR1 SNHLY, CDR2 FYNNEI. This CDR3 spans 13 amino acids. V lost 10 bases and J lost 1, with 11 bases in between. Here the CDR3 reads CATATDSYNEQFF. The CDR3 nucleotides read TGTGCCACCGCGACAGATTCCTACAATGAGCAGTTCTTC.

This clonotype was counted many times. The V call is TRBV4-2, the J call TRBJ1-1; D gene unclear. Germline V lookup: CDR1 LGHNA, CDR2 YNFKEQ. Trimming left V 2 bases short and J 2 bases short, with 6 bases between. This CDR3 comprises 13 residues. The CDR3, as DNA: TGTGCCAGCAGCCAACTAATAAACACTGAAGCTTTCTTT. As protein: CASSQLINTEAFF.

This clonotype has more than one count but fewer than ten. This chain uses TRBV4-1 with TRBJ1-5; 9 bases fit TRBD1. CDR1 and CDR2 (germline): MGHRA, YSYEKL. This CDR3 is built from 17 residues. With 3 bases clipped from V and 7 bases from J, the junction kept 13 bases outside the gene matches. The CDR3 here is CASSQGLTGGSGQPQHF. DNA for the CDR3: TGCGCCAGCAGCCAGGGCCTGACAGGGGGATCGGGGCAGCCCCAGCATTTT.

This clonotype has ten or more counts. The chain couples TRBV6-1 to TRBJ2-7; 7 bases are shared with TRBD1. V was clipped by 6 bases and J by 1 base; unmatched bases: 9. The CDR3 spans 15 residues. CDR1 and CDR2 from the germline V gene are MNHNS and SASEGT. The DNA for the CDR3 is TGTGCCAGCAGCTCTCCGGGGACAGTATCCTACGAGCAGTACTTC. Protein sequence: CASSSPGTVSYEQYF.

V usage is TRBV6-2 or TRBV6-3 and J usage is TRBJ2-7; D uncertain. The CDR3 length is 16 residues. V was trimmed by 2 bases and J by 2 bases, leaving 16 bases between them. Germline V CDR1 and CDR2: MNHEY, SVGEGT. CDR3 nucleotide sequence: TGTGCCAGCAGTTACGCACCAGGCGACGCTCCCTACGAGCAGTACTTC. It translates to CASSYAPGDAPYEQYF.

This sequence joins TRBV20-1 and TRBJ2-5; TRBD1 is a possible D gene (8 bases). V was trimmed by 5 bases and J by 5 bases, leaving 18 bases between them. This CDR3 spans 14 amino acids. The germline V gene encodes CDR1 DFQATT and CDR2 SNEGSKA (reference sequence). CDR3 sequence (DNA): TGCAGTGCTCCCACAGGGGGGGGTGGGGAGACCCAGTACTTC. This encodes CSAPTGGGGETQYF.

This chain uses TRBV6-2 or TRBV6-3 with TRBJ1-2; 8 bases are shared with TRBD1. The V gene end was trimmed by 6 bases and the J gene end by 6 bases; junction bases not matched to a gene: 6. CDR1 and CDR2 (germline): MNHEY, SVGEGT. The CDR3 is 13 amino acids. The CDR3: CASSEGQEDGYTF. The CDR3 DNA sequence: TGTGCCAGCAGCGAGGGACAGGAGGATGGCTACACCTTC.

The gene calls are TRBV10-3 and TRBJ2-2, with 9 bases identical to TRBD1. Germline loops: CDR1 ENHRY, CDR2 SYGVKD. CDR3 length equals 15 residues. V dropped 6 bases and J dropped 7; count of bases not matched to a gene: 9. CDR3 sequence: CAIRSGTGSGGELFF. The DNA for the CDR3 is TGTGCCATCAGATCCGGGACAGGGTCCGGCGGGGAGCTGTTTTTT.

In this sample, this clonotype turned up many times. V usage is TRBV29-1 and J usage is TRBJ1-1, with TRBD1 as a possible D gene (5 bases). Germline lookup yields CDR1 SQVTM and CDR2 ANQGSEA. Trimming shortened V by 4 bases and J by 5 bases, and 11 bases separated the two germline ends. The CDR3 contains 12 residues. CDR3 loop: CSVAGGLTEAFF. DNA of the CDR3: TGCAGCGTTGCTGGGGGGTTGACTGAAGCTTTCTTT.

This clonotype was seen ten or more times. This sequence joins TRBV12-3 or TRBV12-4 and TRBJ2-3; possibly TRBD2 for D (6 bases). This CDR3 is built from 15 residues. With 6 bases removed from V and 9 bases from J, the gap between germline ends came to 22 bases. Here the CDR3 reads CASSTGTDVRGTQYF. CDR3 nucleotides: TGTGCCAGCAGCACCGGGACTGACGTTCGGGGGACGCAGTATTTT.

This clonotype was seen many times. The rearrangement uses TRBV12-3 or TRBV12-4 and TRBJ2-5; D may match TRBD1 or TRBD2 (5 bases each). V was pared by 5 bases and J by 5 bases, with 18 bases between. CDR3 length: 15 amino acids. Written as DNA, the CDR3 is TGTGCCAGCAGTCCGGGACCTCACATCGCGGAGACCCAGTACTTC. Encoded protein: CASSPGPHIAETQYF.

This clonotype was recorded many times. The rearrangement uses TRBV28 and TRBJ2-7; 8 nucleotides line up with TRBD2. From germline, CDR1 is MDHEN and CDR2 SYDVKM. The junction had 7 bases not matched to a gene; V was cut back by 3 bases and J by 0 bases. This CDR3 comprises 16 residues. The CDR3 DNA reads TGTGCCAGCAGTTTTAATCTAGCGGGTCTCTCCTACGAGCAGTACTTC. It encodes CASSFNLAGLSYEQYF. Based on the CDR3 plus reference TRBV28 and TRBJ2-7, the full variable domain is DVKVTQSSRYLVKRTGEKVFLECVQDMDHENMFWYRQDPGLGLRLIYFSYDVKMKEKGDIPEGYSVSREKKERFSLILESASTNQTSMYLCASSFNLAGLSYEQYFGPGTRLTVT.

The V and J genes are TRBV5-8 and TRBJ1-1; TRBD1 aligns across 8 bases. The CDR3 spans 16 residues. J gave up 1 base and V 0 bases, and 5 bases lay outside the gene matches. Germline values: CDR1 SGHTS, CDR2 YDEGEE. Here the CDR3 reads CASSLAPGQGNTEAFF. CDR3 bases: TGTGCCAGCAGCTTGGCCCCAGGACAGGGGAACACTGAAGCTTTCTTT.

The rearrangement links TRBV12-3 or TRBV12-4 to TRBJ2-2; 12 bases agree with TRBD1. There are 16 residues in the CDR3. J lost 3 bases, V lost 6 bases, and 5 bases had no gene match. Here the CDR3 reads CASSLGTGGYTGELFF. In nucleotides, the CDR3 is TGTGCCAGCAGCCTTGGGACAGGGGGCTACACCGGGGAGCTGTTTTTT.